This TCR beta chain stems from a study of Graves' ophthalmopathy and Graves' hyperthyroidism. CDR3 length: 13 residues. CDR1 SQVTM and CDR2 ANQGSEA come from the germline V gene. The V end was cut by 6 bases, the J end by 0 bases, with 12 bases between. A volume of 8 to 10 ml of fresh peripheral blood supplied the PBMCs. RNA transcripts were the template, and TCR beta CDR3 regions were amplified from them. The first round was an RT-PCR with HTBI primers, and the second round was a multiplex PCR. One entry per CDR3 protein results from TCRdb running MiXCR on the multiplex PCR reads. The sample lists some 390,000 distinct CDR3 sequences, around 16% seen once, with 1.6% in the top ten. This clonotype came up many times.

The sample comprised peripheral blood. This TCR was sampled from a woman between 18 and 29 years old with Graves' ophthalmopathy. The chain has TRBV29-1 and TRBJ2-7; D uncertain. For the CDR3, the DNA is TGCAGCGTCCTAGGGATTTCCTCCTACGAGCAGTACTTC. It is translated as CSVLGISSYEQYF.